Listed here are 2 T cell receptor beta chains from one sample, sequenced in a study of PD-1 blockade in classical Hodgkin lymphoma. The repertoire was sequenced with immunoSEQ multiplex PCR; TCRdb's copy has only in-frame clones and lacks some. The sample contains roughly 30,000 clones, around four fifths of which appear only once. Noted time point: cycle 4 day 1 (C4D1), after 6 weeks of nivolumab. Every patient experienced relapse after autologous stem cell transplantation, and brentuximab vedotin exposure varied. CD4+ T cells were purified from thawed PBMCs by negative selection. The sample was CD4+ T cells from blood, taken before the fourth cycle of nivolumab. These TCRs come from a human donor with classical Hodgkin lymphoma.

The chain carries TRBV21-1 and TRBJ2-1. TRBV21-1 is a pseudogene locus. The length of the CDR3 is 17 residues. CDR3 DNA sequence: TGTGCCAGCAGCAAAGTTAGGACCCAGAGCTCCTACAATGAGCAGTTCTTC. Amino acid sequence: CASSKVRTQSSYNEQFF.

J is TRBJ2-3 and V is TRBV5-1; possibly TRBD1 for D (5 bases). The germline gives CDR1 SGHRS, CDR2 YFSETQ. Trimming pared 0 bases from V and 3 bases from J, leaving 11 bases between. This CDR3 is built from 15 residues. DNA of the CDR3: TGCGCCAGCAGCTTGGTGGCCAGGGATACAGATACGCAGTATTTT. Protein: CASSLVARDTDTQYF. The complete variable domain, with remaining parts taken from reference TRBV5-1 and TRBJ2-3, reads KAGVTQTPRYLIKTRGQQVTLSCSPISGHRSVSWYQQTPGQGLQFLFEYFSETQRNKGNFPGRFSGRQFSNSRSEMNVSTLELGDSALYLCASSLVARDTDTQYFGPGTRLTVL.